Sequencing of this T cell receptor (beta chain) was carried out in a study of OX40 agonist ivuxolimab in advanced cancers. Study in general: Ivuxolimab, which is an agonistic anti-OX40 (CD134) antibody, was administered to the patients. Study findings and constraints: Averaging showed that CD8+ T cells had more expanded clones than CD4+ did. Compared with others, partial responders at 0.1-3.0 mg/kg displayed clonal expansion among the lowest.

The method was immunoSEQ multiplex PCR; TCRdb's version includes in-frame clones alone and lacks a portion of them. Seen here are 85,000 to 100,000 clones, 70% to 85% observed once, and the top ten hold 3% to 4.5%. As for this clone: Antigen: not known.

Cycle 7 day 1, cycle 4 day 1, and baseline were the timepoints at which blood was sampled. The CDR3 is made up of 17 amino acids. The J segment lost 0 bases and the V segment lost 2 bases, leaving 9 bases of the junction unmatched. Germline lookup yields CDR1 SGHTA and CDR2 FQGTGA. The genes are TRBV7-3 and TRBJ1-1; 7 bases align to TRBD1. The TCR sequence derives from an adult with an advanced solid tumor such as melanoma, head and neck, liver or kidney cancer. Here the sequenced sample was CD4+ or CD8+ T cells sorted from blood, taken in a trial of the OX40 agonist ivuxolimab. The CDR3 DNA is TGTGCCAGCAGCTTAGATAGGGACAGCGCGCTGAACACTGAAGCTTTCTTT. Translating it yields CASSLDRDSALNTEAFF.